This T cell receptor (beta chain) stems from a study of cytomegalovirus exposure and HLA in healthy donors. Overall study context: The early release's HLA-typed donors yielded some 85 million unique TCRs.

The CDR3 runs to 15 residues. Trimming took 6 bases from V and 0 from J; bases not matched to a gene: 4. Germline assignment: CDR1 SNHLY and CDR2 FYNNEI. Worth noting for this clone: The antigen remains unidentified.

It was with 60 Vbeta and 13 Jbeta primers that the PCR ran. Assay: immunoSEQ multiplex PCR; the TCRdb copy retains only in-frame clones and omits some. Of 95,000 to 150,000 clones detected, 60% to 85% appear once; the ten largest clones hold 2.7%. Study results and caveats: In a later analysis, V- and J-gene trimming of beta chains associated with a DCLRE1C missense variant, replicated independently.

V and J are TRBV2 and TRBJ2-2; 7 bases map to TRBD1. The sequence was obtained from a woman between 35 and 50 years old in good health and CMV-seropositive. Input material: PBMCs. CDR3 protein: CASSRTGTNTGELFF. Written as DNA, the CDR3 is TGTGCCAGCAGCAGGACAGGAACGAACACCGGGGAGCTGTTTTTT.